Shown below are 24 T cell receptor beta chains from a single sample sequenced in a study of blood T cell repertoires in COVID-19 (dated by TCRdb to 2020 to 2022). The receptor library was made with the immunoSEQ multiplex PCR assay. TCRdb holds this immuneACCESS table with in-frame rearrangements only. Some clones are missing; in checked studies, unresolved V genes explain under half, and the rest has no known cause. The sample yields some 170,000 clones; 77% were counted once. The ten top clones hold 2.5% to 3.5% of the sample. The specimen sequenced was peripheral blood. These receptors originate from a man in his sixties or seventies with acute or convalescent COVID-19.

The chain is built from TRBV27 and TRBJ2-7; D might be TRBD1 (6 bases). V was cut by 3 bases and J by 0 bases, with 9 bases left in between. This CDR3 spans 14 amino acids. Germline CDR1 reads MNHEY; CDR2 reads SMNVEV (reference sequence). The CDR3 region is CASSFTGTSYEQYF. CDR3 nucleotides: TGTGCCAGCAGTTTCACAGGGACCTCCTACGAGCAGTACTTC.

The rearrangement joins TRBV18 to TRBJ2-7; tentatively, D is TRBD1 (6 bases). This CDR3 is built from 15 residues. Trimming removed 1 base at V and 2 bases at J, with 12 bases between. The V gene's germline CDR1 is KGHSH and CDR2 LQKENI. The CDR3 coding sequence is TGTGCCAGCTCACCACGGGGGCCCGCCCCCTACGAGCAGTACTTC. This sequence encodes CASSPRGPAPYEQYF.

This chain joins TRBV10-3 and TRBJ2-1; D possibly corresponds to TRBD2 (5 bases). Trimming shortened V by 3 bases and J by 9 bases, and 12 bases separated the two germline ends. The CDR3 covers 13 residues. CDR1 is ENHRY and CDR2 is SYGVKD in the germline V gene. CDR3 in DNA: TGTGCCATCAGTGAAGAGGGATTCGGTGAGCAGTTCTTC. Translated: CAISEEGFGEQFF.

The V and J genes are TRBV27 and TRBJ1-1; the D gene is possibly TRBD1 (6 bases). The CDR3 runs 13 residues. Trimming took off 3 bases at V and 5 bases at J, with 10 bases between the two ends. Germline values: CDR1 MNHEY, CDR2 SMNVEV (reference sequence). CDR3 sequence: CASSFLGGTEAFF. The CDR3 nucleotides read TGTGCCAGCAGTTTTCTAGGGGGAACTGAAGCTTTCTTT.

The chain links TRBV28 to TRBJ2-1; the match to TRBD2 covers 8 bases. Germline V gives CDR1 MDHEN, CDR2 SYDVKM. The CDR3 sequence is 14 residues long. The trim removed 8 bases at V and 4 bases at J, leaving 7 bases unmatched. CDR3 loop: CASPPAGVYNEQFF. The DNA of the CDR3 is TGTGCCAGCCCCCCAGCGGGAGTTTACAATGAGCAGTTCTTC.

V usage is TRBV20-1 and J usage is TRBJ2-1; 7 bases fit TRBD2. The CDR3 is made up of 13 amino acids. Germline trimming cut 3 bases from V and 7 bases from J; bases unmatched to any gene: 6. Germline V gene sequence: CDR1 DFQATT, CDR2 SNEGSKA (reference sequence). DNA of the CDR3: TGCAGTGCTAGTAGCGGGTGGGGGAATGAGCAGTTCTTC. Translated: CSASSGWGNEQFF.

The genes are TRBV5-4 and TRBJ2-5; the D gene is possibly TRBD2 (5 bases). The germline gives CDR1 SGHNT, CDR2 YYREEE (reference sequence). With 0 bases removed from V and 5 bases from J, the gap between germline ends came to 23 bases. There are 18 residues in the CDR3. CDR3 nucleotide sequence: TGTGCCAGCAGCTTGGAGGCGGGTCCGCGGGTAGGCAAGGAGACCCAGTACTTC. It encodes CASSLEAGPRVGKETQYF.

This clone was detected only a few times. This rearrangement joins TRBV6-5 to TRBJ1-6; D is possibly TRBD1 (5 bases). V lost 2 bases, J lost 5 bases, and 10 bases lay in between. Germline V CDR1 and CDR2: MNHEY, SVGAGI. The CDR3 extends over 15 amino acids. CDR3 sequence reads: CASSYQGSDNSPLHF. CDR3 coding DNA: TGTGCCAGCAGTTACCAGGGTTCCGATAATTCACCCCTCCACTTT.

The chain combines TRBV9 with TRBJ1-1, with 8 nucleotides matching TRBD1. The V gene's germline CDR1 is SGDLS and CDR2 YYNGEE. This CDR3 comprises 15 residues. With V trimmed by 2 bases and J by 6 bases, 9 bases remained unmatched. This CDR3 reads CASSVSTGGRAEAFF. DNA of the CDR3: TGTGCCAGCAGCGTCTCTACAGGGGGTAGGGCTGAAGCTTTCTTT.

The genes are TRBV5-1 and TRBJ2-2, with 7 positions matching TRBD1. V lost 4 bases, J lost 0 bases, and 6 bases stayed unmatched. CDR3 length equals 16 residues. The V gene's germline CDR1 is SGHRS and CDR2 YFSETQ. The CDR3 DNA is TGCGCCAGCAGCACGGGACAGTTTTCGAACACCGGGGAGCTGTTTTTT. Its translation is CASSTGQFSNTGELFF.

This clone was counted many times. The chain is built from TRBV5-4 and TRBJ2-7, with 8 bases aligning to TRBD2. CDR1 and CDR2 from the germline V gene are SGHNT and YYREEE (reference sequence). The CDR3 extends over 14 amino acids. With 7 bases clipped from V and 5 bases from J, the junction kept 11 bases outside the gene matches. In nucleotides, the CDR3 is TGTGCCAGCGAAACCGGGGGGGCTGTAAACGAGCAGTACTTC. This translates into CASETGGAVNEQYF. Full variable domain (remainder filled in from reference TRBV5-4 and TRBJ2-7): ETGVTQSPTHLIKTRGQQVTLRCSSQSGHNTVSWYQQALGQGPQFIFQYYREEENGRGNFPPRFSGLQFPNYSSELNVNALELDDSALYLCASETGGAVNEQYFGPGTRLTVT.

The chain uses TRBV3-1 (or the pseudogene TRBV3-2) and TRBJ2-5; the D gene is possibly TRBD2 (6 bases). V lost 7 bases, J lost 3 bases, and 12 bases lay in between. Germline V CDR1 and CDR2: LGHDT, YNNKEL (reference sequence). The CDR3 has 13 amino acids. Here the CDR3 reads CASTHPGEETQYF. The DNA of the CDR3 is TGTGCCAGCACTCATCCGGGGGAAGAGACCCAGTACTTC.

The genes are TRBV5-1 and TRBJ2-2; 7 nucleotides agree with TRBD1. CDR3 length: 15 amino acids. Germline trimming cut 2 bases from V and 5 bases from J; bases unmatched to any gene: 6. Germline V CDR1 and CDR2: SGHRS, YFSETQ. CDR3 nucleotide sequence: TGCGCCAGCAGCTTCGGACAGGAAGGGACCGGGGAGCTGTTTTTT. Translated: CASSFGQEGTGELFF. Supplemented by reference TRBV5-1 and TRBJ2-2, the full variable domain reads KAGVTQTPRYLIKTRGQQVTLSCSPISGHRSVSWYQQTPGQGLQFLFEYFSETQRNKGNFPGRFSGRQFSNSRSEMNVSTLELGDSALYLCASSFGQEGTGELFFGEGSRLTVL.

V is TRBV6-5 and J is TRBJ2-4, with D tentatively TRBD1 (5 bases). Per germline, CDR1 MNHEY and CDR2 SVGAGI. The CDR3 spans 15 residues. Trimming took off 4 bases at V and 1 base at J, with 11 bases between the two ends. CDR3 in amino acids: CASSLGVRAKNIQYF. Written as DNA, the CDR3 is TGTGCCAGCAGTTTAGGGGTCCGGGCCAAAAACATTCAGTACTTC.

This rearrangement joins TRBV24-1 to TRBJ2-6; D remains ambiguous. CDR3 size: 15 residues. Germline CDR1 and CDR2: KGHDR and SFDVKD. V lost 3 bases and J lost 4, with 9 bases in between. CDR3: CATSDTPRGANVLTF. The CDR3 coding sequence is TGTGCCACCAGTGATACTCCCCGAGGGGCCAACGTCCTGACTTTC.

The rearrangement links TRBV5-1 to TRBJ2-1; no clear D gene. This CDR3 region has 15 residues. The germline gives CDR1 SGHRS, CDR2 YFSETQ. Trimming left V 1 base short and J 8 bases short, with 16 bases between. The CDR3 here is CASSLLPALGDEQFF. For the CDR3, the DNA is TGCGCCAGCAGCTTGTTGCCCGCCCTCGGTGATGAGCAGTTCTTC.

The chain combines TRBV5-1 with TRBJ2-2; TRBD1 matches 9 bases. The ends lost 0 bases at V and 5 bases at J; junction bases unmatched: 5. Germline values: CDR1 SGHRS, CDR2 YFSETQ. The CDR3 loop spans 16 amino acids. The DNA of the CDR3 is TGCGCCAGCAGCTTGGTAGGGACAGGGCGGACCGGGGAGCTGTTTTTT. This sequence encodes CASSLVGTGRTGELFF.

This clone has only a few counts. For the CDR3, the DNA is TGTGCCAGCAGGGACAGGGGCGATGAGCAGTTCTTC. Protein: CASRDRGDEQFF. The V gene is TRBV11-2, the J gene TRBJ2-1; 9 bases match TRBD1. The CDR3 runs 12 residues. Germline CDR1 is SGHAT and CDR2 is FQNNGV. Trimming cost V 6 bases and J 8 bases; bases outside gene matches: 2.

This rearrangement joins TRBV9 to TRBJ2-1, with TRBD2 matching 10 bases. Germline V gene data show CDR1 as SGDLS and CDR2 as YYNGEE. The trim removed 0 bases at V and 4 bases at J, leaving 10 bases unmatched. This CDR3 spans 18 amino acids. CDR3 residues: CASSVEGRLAGAYNEQFF. The CDR3, as DNA: TGTGCCAGCAGCGTAGAGGGAAGGCTAGCGGGAGCTTACAATGAGCAGTTCTTC.

This clone was seen at least ten times. The gene calls are TRBV5-1 and TRBJ2-7, with TRBD1 identical over 8 bases. J was trimmed by 1 base and V by 0 bases; bases with no gene match: 3. The CDR3 is 15 residues long. CDR1 and CDR2 from the germline V gene are SGHRS and YFSETQ. The CDR3 nucleotides are TGCGCCAGCAGCTTGGCGCAGGGGGCATCCTACGAGCAGTACTTC. Encoded protein: CASSLAQGASYEQYF.

This chain joins TRBV5-4 and TRBJ1-4; D gene ambiguous. The CDR3 runs 13 residues. Per the germline V gene, CDR1 is SGHNT and CDR2 is YYREEE (reference sequence). V dropped 4 bases and J dropped 3 bases, with 7 bases sitting between them. The CDR3 sequence: CASSAASNEKLFF. CDR3 coding DNA: TGTGCCAGCAGCGCGGCCTCTAATGAAAAACTGTTTTTT.

The CDR3 protein is CASSLGQGPNTEAFF. The CDR3, as DNA: TGCGCCAGCAGCTTGGGACAGGGGCCGAACACTGAAGCTTTCTTT. The gene calls are TRBV5-1 and TRBJ1-1; the match to TRBD1 covers 8 bases. This CDR3 has 15 residues. Unmatched junction bases numbered 2, after V lost 0 bases and J lost 1 base. From germline, CDR1 is SGHRS and CDR2 YFSETQ.

As regards this clone: At the DNA level, this CDR3 is encoded by other sequences in the same sample as well. The gene calls are TRBV29-1 and TRBJ2-1, with 9 bases lining up with TRBD2. J gave up 8 bases and V 5 bases, and 19 bases lay outside the gene matches. Germline CDR1 and CDR2: SQVTM and ANQGSEA. The CDR3 covers 17 residues. The CDR3 sequence is CSVLFLSAREGRDEQFF. Here the CDR3 DNA reads TGCAGCGTTTTGTTTCTGTCGGCGCGGGAGGGCCGGGATGAGCAGTTCTTC.

A remark on this clone: The junction departs from germline at one end; a sequencing error may be responsible. The chain joins TRBV7-2 to TRBJ1-1; 8 positions agree with TRBD1. In germline, CDR1 is SGHTA, CDR2 FQGNSA. The CDR3 extends over 15 amino acids. The CDR3 DNA reads TGTGCCAGCAGGTTAGCCTGGACAGGGTTAACTGAAGCTTTCTTT. This encodes CASRLAWTGLTEAFF.